This T cell receptor (beta chain) was captured in a study of vaccination effects on CD4 cells after COVID-19. Points on this clone: Its antigen is not known.

Profiling relied on immunoSEQ multiplex PCR, and the TCRdb table lists in-frame clones only, not all of them. The table lists over 30,000 clones, 82% of them singletons. Before sequencing took place, the ViraFEST assay used viral peptide pools to expand antigen-specific CD4+ T cells. Subsequent to 10 days of culture, CD4+ T cells were isolated. Each participant was administered two doses of either the BNT162b2 or the mRNA-1273 vaccine. Wells each received 1.8 million or so PBMC, cultured with approximately 10 IU/ml IL-2 and 10 ug/ml peptides. CDR3 size: 13 residues. Germline V lookup: CDR1 SGDLS, CDR2 YYNGEE. The V and J ends lost 4 bases and 4 bases respectively, with 11 bases between them.

The source was CD4+ T cells from PBMCs cultured with HCoV-NL63 spike peptides, collected after COVID-19 vaccination. The chain employs TRBV9 and TRBJ1-1, with D tentatively TRBD1 (5 bases). This receptor was identified in a human donor who received a COVID-19 vaccine. Some clones in this sample may be carry-over from other donors' samples. CDR3 DNA sequence: TGTGCCAGCAGCTTCAGGGTTGGCACTGAAGCTTTCTTT. This sequence encodes CASSFRVGTEAFF.